Described below is a single T cell receptor (beta chain) sequence and its context. What it binds is unknown. Germline-derived CDR1 and CDR2 are SGHKS and YYEKEE (reference sequence). This CDR3 is built from 13 residues. V shed 1 base and J shed 6 bases, with 8 bases lying between them. This entry is derived from a study of identifying expanded T cells in peripheral blood. Study outcomes and limitations: Over about two and four weeks, about 17 and 20 clones changed, versus 1.2 between replicates. Approximately two-week clone count variance significantly increased as total template count grew.

Repertoires were generated with immunoSEQ multiplex PCR, while TCRdb's copy carries only in-frame clones and drops some. The sample contains 80,000 to 90,000 clones, approximately 84% of which appear only once. This receptor was identified in a person aged 18 to 75 in good health. Material for sequencing was blood. This chain connects TRBV5-5 to TRBJ1-5; tentative D call: TRBD1 (6 bases). The CDR3 is CASSLQGPQPQHF. The CDR3 DNA sequence: TGTGCCAGCAGCTTGCAGGGGCCTCAGCCCCAGCATTTT.